These T cell receptor beta chains were read from a single sample in a study of T cell responses to AZD1222 COVID-19 vaccine. Clones were read by immunoSEQ multiplex PCR, and TCRdb kept only the in-frame ones, dropping some. The sample records 130,000 to 150,000 clones, 80% to 95% being singletons. Sequenced material: peripheral blood, taken on day 0 of MenACWY control vaccination. These receptor sequences come from an adult in good health. CDR3s leave out the opening cysteine and the closing phenylalanine or tryptophan. A D gene is named only where the DNA matches it firmly.

>TRBJ1-5|.|TRBV28
ASRGQYNQPQH
>TRBJ1-1|.|TRBV6-5
ASSPPRGRTEAF
>TRBJ2-1|TRBD2|TRBV11-2
ASRIAGGQGNEQF
>TRBJ2-1|TRBD2|TRBV7-2
ASSLVRTSGMVSANEQF
>TRBJ1-1|.|TRBV6-5
ASSTRGNTEAF
>TRBJ1-1|TRBD1|TRBV11-2
ASSLISQGGTEAF
>TRBJ2-1|.|TRBV10-3
AIKGSSSDEQF
>TRBJ1-4|.|TRBV24-1
ATSDGHQATNEKLF
>TRBJ1-2|.|TRBV28
ASSAPGSQYNGYT
>TRBJ2-1|.|TRBV4-2
ASTRDDLNEQF
>TRBJ2-5|TRBD2|TRBV5-4
ASSPELAGGLSETQY
>TRBJ1-4|.|TRBV2
AEGRGTNEKLF
>TRBJ2-3|.|TRBV7-2
ASSPTKADTQY
>TRBJ2-7|.|TRBV19
ASSPRRGQTYEQY
>TRBJ1-6|.|TRBV27
ASSLSSQSSSYNSPLH
>TRBJ1-2|.|TRBV6-1
ASSEPGGDYGYT
>TRBJ1-5|TRBD1|TRBV27
ASRETGQPEYSNQPQH
>TRBJ1-3|.|TRBV2
ASSERRLETIY
>TRBJ1-2|.|TRBV3-1/TRBV3-2
ASSHYPGGYT
>TRBJ2-7|.|TRBV9
ASSVEIASYEQY
>TRBJ1-2|.|TRBV18
ASSPPGTGYGYT
>TRBJ2-7|.|TRBV5-1
ASSLGGGSVYEQY
>TRBJ1-1|.|TRBV30
AYTRGVGTEAF
>TRBJ1-2|.|TRBV28
ASSPGTVRRVT
>TRBJ1-5|TRBD1|TRBV24-1
ATRAGGESNQPQH
>TRBJ1-3|.|TRBV12-5
ASGLVSGGTGNTIY
>TRBJ1-4|.|TRBV11-2
ASSFTTVGNEKLF
>TRBJ2-7|TRBD1|TRBV14
ASSQDRGQGDYEQY
>TRBJ1-4|.|TRBV7-9
ASSPRAATNEKLF
>TRBJ2-6|.|TRBV4-1
ASSQMGAGANVLT
>TRBJ2-3|.|TRBV6-5
ASREHRASTDTQY
>TRBJ2-2|.|TRBV4-1
ASSQERPGASRRVTGELF
>TRBJ2-2|TRBD2|TRBV19
ASLPPGTSGITGELF
>TRBJ2-2|.|TRBV29-1
SVHTYNNGELF
>TRBJ1-4|.|TRBV30
AWSEQVLNEKLF
>TRBJ2-1|TRBD2|TRBV19
ASSPLAGPWGEQF
>TRBJ1-6|.|TRBV5-1
ASSLVGAENSPLH